This T cell receptor (beta chain) stems from a study of blood T cell repertoires in COVID-19. The table came from immunoSEQ multiplex PCR; TCRdb's copy has only in-frame clones and leaves some out. The table includes tens of thousands of clones, around 89% detected once. The CDR3 consists of 12 residues. Germline assignment: CDR1 MGHRA and CDR2 YSYEKL. The V and J ends lost 3 bases and 7 bases respectively, with 9 bases between them. The chain joins TRBV4-1 to TRBJ1-1; TRBD1 might be the D (6 bases). The specimen was peripheral blood. The sequence came from a human donor in a cohort sampled during active COVID-19. CDR3 sequence reads: CASSHYRDEAFF. CDR3 sequence (DNA): TGCGCCAGCAGCCACTACAGGGATGAAGCTTTCTTT.